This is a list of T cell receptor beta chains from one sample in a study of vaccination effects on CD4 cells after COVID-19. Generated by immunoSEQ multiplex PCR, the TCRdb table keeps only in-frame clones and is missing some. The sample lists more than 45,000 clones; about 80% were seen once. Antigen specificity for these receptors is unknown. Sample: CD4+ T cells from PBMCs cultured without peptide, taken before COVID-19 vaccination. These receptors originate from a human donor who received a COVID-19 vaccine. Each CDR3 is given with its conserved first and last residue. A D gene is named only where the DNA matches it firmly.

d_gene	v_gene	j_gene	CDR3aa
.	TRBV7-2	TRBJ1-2	CASSSSTLTSYTF
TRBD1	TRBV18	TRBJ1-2	CASSPSGQGNYGYTF
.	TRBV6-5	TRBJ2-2	CASRPGSGRGELFF
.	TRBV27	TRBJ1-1	CASSLSTEHTEAFF
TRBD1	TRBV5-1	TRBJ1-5	CASSRDSLNQPQHF
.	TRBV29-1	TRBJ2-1	CSVGRGLGEQFF
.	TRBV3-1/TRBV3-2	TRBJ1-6	CASSPLSGHF
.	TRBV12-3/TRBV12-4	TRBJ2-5	CASKSHGSGTQYF
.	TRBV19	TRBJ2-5	CASSMWGPGETQYF
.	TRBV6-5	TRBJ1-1	CASSYQWTSNTEAFF
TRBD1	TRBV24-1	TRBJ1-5	CATSARGQGGQPQHF